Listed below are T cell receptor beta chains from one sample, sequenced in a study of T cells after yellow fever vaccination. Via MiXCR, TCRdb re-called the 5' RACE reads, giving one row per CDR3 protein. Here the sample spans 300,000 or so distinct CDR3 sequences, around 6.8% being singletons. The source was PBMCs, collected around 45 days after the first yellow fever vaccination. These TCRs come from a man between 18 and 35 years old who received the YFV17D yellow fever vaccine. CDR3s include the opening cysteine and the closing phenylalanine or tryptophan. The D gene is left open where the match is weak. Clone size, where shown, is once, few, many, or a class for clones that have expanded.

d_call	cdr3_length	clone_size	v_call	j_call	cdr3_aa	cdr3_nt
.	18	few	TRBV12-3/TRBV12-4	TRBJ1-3	CASSLAPGGAVSGNTIYF	TGTGCCAGCAGTTTAGCGCCTGGGGGCGCGGTTTCTGGAAACACCATATATTTT
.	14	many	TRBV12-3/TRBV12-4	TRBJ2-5	CASSLGGGGETQYF	TGTGCCAGCAGCTTAGGGGGGGGCGGAGAGACCCAGTACTTC
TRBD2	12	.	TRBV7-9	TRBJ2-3	CASSFIAGSADF	TGTGCCAGCAGCTTCATAGCGGGGAGCGCGGATTTT
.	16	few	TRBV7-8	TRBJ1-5	CASSLGRAYSNQPQHF	TGTGCCAGCAGCTTAGGGCGGGCTTATAGCAATCAGCCCCAGCATTTT
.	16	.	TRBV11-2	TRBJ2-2	CASSIRGAPNTGELFF	TGTGCCAGCAGCATCCGCGGGGCACCTAACACCGGGGAGCTGTTTTTT
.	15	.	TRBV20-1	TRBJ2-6	CSAYQGKLGANVLTF	TGCAGTGCTTACCAGGGGAAACTTGGGGCCAACGTCCTGACTTTC
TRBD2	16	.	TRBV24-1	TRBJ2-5	CATSDGLAARGETQYF	TGTGCCACCAGTGACGGACTAGCGGCACGGGGAGAGACCCAGTACTTC
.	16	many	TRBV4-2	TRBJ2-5	CASSQEGGPAARTQYF	TGTGCCAGCAGCCAAGAGGGGGGGCCTGCAGCTAGAACCCAGTACTTC
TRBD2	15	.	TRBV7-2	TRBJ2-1	CASTSGGGIYNEQFF	TGTGCCAGCACCTCGGGCGGGGGGATCTACAATGAGCAGTTCTTC
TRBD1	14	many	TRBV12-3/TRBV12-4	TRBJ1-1	CASSYEQGLGEAFF	TGTGCCAGCAGTTACGAACAGGGGCTCGGGGAAGCTTTCTTT
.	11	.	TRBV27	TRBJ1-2	CASGTYWGYTF	TGTGCCAGCGGGACGTACTGGGGCTACACCTTC
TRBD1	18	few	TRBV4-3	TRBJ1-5	CASSQVKEKDRPNQPQHF	TGCGCCAGCAGCCAAGTGAAAGAAAAGGACAGGCCCAATCAGCCCCAGCATTTT
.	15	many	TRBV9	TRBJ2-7	CASAGGGTGSYEQYF	TGTGCCAGCGCCGGGGGGGGGACAGGGAGCTACGAGCAGTACTTC
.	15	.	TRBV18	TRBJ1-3	CASSPIPDSGNTIYF	TGTGCCAGCTCACCTATTCCGGACTCTGGAAACACCATATATTTT
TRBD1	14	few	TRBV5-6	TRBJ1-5	CASSRGTVNQPQHF	TGTGCCAGCAGCCGCGGGACAGTTAATCAGCCCCAGCATTTT
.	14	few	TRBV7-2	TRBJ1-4	CASSFHLTNEKLFF	TGTGCCAGCAGCTTCCACTTAACTAATGAAAAACTGTTTTTT
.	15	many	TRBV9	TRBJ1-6	CASSGTASYNSPLHF	TGTGCCAGCAGCGGGACAGCCTCCTATAATTCACCCCTCCACTTT
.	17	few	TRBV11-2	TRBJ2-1	CASSLELAPSSYNEQFF	TGTGCCAGCAGCTTAGAACTAGCTCCTAGCTCCTACAATGAGCAGTTCTTC
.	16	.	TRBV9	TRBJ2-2	CASSPEAGADTGELFF	TGTGCCAGCAGCCCCGAGGCGGGGGCCGACACCGGGGAGCTGTTTTTT
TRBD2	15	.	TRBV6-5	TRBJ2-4	CASSSQGLQKNIQYF	TGTGCCAGCAGTTCCCAGGGACTACAAAAAAACATTCAGTACTTC
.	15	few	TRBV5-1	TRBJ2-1	CASSPNSGSYNEQFF	TGCGCCAGCAGTCCTAATAGCGGCTCCTACAATGAGCAGTTCTTC
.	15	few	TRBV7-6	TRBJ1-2	CASSLDAGTNYGYTF	TGTGCCAGCAGCTTAGATGCAGGGACTAACTATGGCTACACCTTC
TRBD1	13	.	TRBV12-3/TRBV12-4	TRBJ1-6	CASSPLDRGSLHF	TGTGCCAGCAGTCCACTGGACAGGGGATCCCTCCACTTT
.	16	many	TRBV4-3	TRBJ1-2	CASSLITGSMHYGYTF	TGCGCCAGCAGCCTGATAACAGGGAGTATGCACTATGGCTACACCTTC
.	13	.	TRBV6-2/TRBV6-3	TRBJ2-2	CASSQSGTGELFF	TGTGCCAGCAGTCAAAGCGGCACCGGGGAGCTGTTTTTT
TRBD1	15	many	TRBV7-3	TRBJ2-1	CASSVDRGSYNEQFF	TGTGCCAGCAGCGTTGACAGGGGGTCCTACAATGAGCAGTTCTTC
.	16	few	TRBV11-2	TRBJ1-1	CASSPELSGFGTEAFF	TGTGCCAGCAGCCCGGAATTGTCAGGGTTTGGCACTGAAGCTTTCTTT
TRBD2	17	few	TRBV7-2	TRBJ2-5	CASSLAWGLAGEETQYF	TGTGCCAGCAGCTTAGCTTGGGGACTAGCGGGCGAAGAGACCCAGTACTTC
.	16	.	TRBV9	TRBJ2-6	CASTLGTASGANVLTF	TGTGCCAGCACCCTTGGTACAGCCTCTGGGGCCAACGTCCTGACTTTC
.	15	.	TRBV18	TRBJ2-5	CASSPPGASQETQYF	TGTGCCAGCTCACCCCCGGGGGCGTCCCAAGAGACCCAGTACTTC
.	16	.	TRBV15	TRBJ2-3	CATSRDLASMADTQYF	TGTGCCACCAGCAGAGATTTGGCTAGCATGGCAGATACGCAGTATTTT
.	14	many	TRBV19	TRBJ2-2	CASSISLRIEELFF	TGTGCCAGTAGTATATCGCTAAGGATCGAGGAGCTGTTTTTT
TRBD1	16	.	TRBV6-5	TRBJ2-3	CASSSPTGQGVDTQYF	TGTGCCAGCAGTTCACCAACGGGACAGGGTGTCGATACGCAGTATTTT
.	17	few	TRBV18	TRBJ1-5	CASSPKVVTGSNQPQHF	TGTGCCAGCTCACCAAAAGTAGTCACGGGGAGCAATCAGCCCCAGCATTTT
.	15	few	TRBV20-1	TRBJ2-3	CSPQMEGTSTDTQYF	TGCAGTCCTCAAATGGAGGGGACTAGCACAGATACGCAGTATTTT
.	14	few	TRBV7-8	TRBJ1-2	CASSLASQNGGYTF	TGTGCCAGCAGCTTAGCGTCTCAAAATGGTGGCTACACCTTC
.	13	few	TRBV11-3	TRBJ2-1	CASSFGQADEQFF	TGTGCCAGCAGCTTCGGCCAGGCCGATGAGCAGTTCTTC
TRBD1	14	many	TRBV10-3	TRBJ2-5	CAISLGGTGETQYF	TGTGCCATCAGTCTCGGGGGGACAGGGGAGACCCAGTACTTC
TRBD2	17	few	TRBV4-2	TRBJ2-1	CASSQDGLGGGAWEQFF	TGTGCCAGCAGCCAAGATGGTCTCGGCGGGGGGGCCTGGGAGCAGTTCTTC
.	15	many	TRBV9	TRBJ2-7	CASSPWGGKSVEQYF	TGTGCCAGCAGCCCCTGGGGAGGAAAGTCTGTCGAGCAGTACTTC
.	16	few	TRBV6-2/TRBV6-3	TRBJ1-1	CATIGLSTGVGTEAFF	TGTGCCACCATTGGACTTTCAACGGGAGTCGGGACTGAAGCTTTCTTT